This T cell receptor beta chain was profiled in a study of T cell responses to AZD1222 COVID-19 vaccine. Method: immunoSEQ multiplex PCR; TCRdb's copy keeps in-frame clones and lacks some. Of roughly 150,000 clones in the sample, around 93% are singletons; the top ten hold about 3.8%. To note about this clone: Its antigen is undetermined. The same CDR3 can be traced to other DNA sequences in this sample.

Overall study findings and caveats: Just a handful of AZD1222 recipients tested seropositive at baseline. In a largely white British group with more females than males, clonal diversity was possibly underestimated. Nearly half of the spike-specific TCRs reportedly recognize variant regions that carry no mutations.

The study pooled second doses at about 4 or about 12 weeks. The CDR3 sequence is 12 residues long. V dropped 5 bases and J dropped 1 base, with 3 bases sitting between them. Germline V lookup: CDR1 SGHTA, CDR2 FQGNSA. The sequencing used peripheral blood, collected 28 days after the second AZD1222 dose. This clonotype originated in an adult who received the AZD1222 COVID-19 vaccine. The genes are TRBV7-2 and TRBJ1-5; D gene unclear. CDR3 region: CASSRSNQPQHF. In DNA form, the CDR3 reads TGTGCCAGCAGCCGGAGCAATCAGCCCCAGCATTTT.